What follows are 22 T cell receptor beta chains derived from one specimen sequenced in a study of technical replicates of blood from a handful of donors (dated by TCRdb to 2016 to 2017). Receptors were amplified or captured by the immunoSEQ multiplex PCR assay. The table was pulled from immuneACCESS by TCRdb, which kept in-frame rearrangements only. Such tables lose some clones; where checked, under half of the loss comes from unresolved V genes, and the rest has no known cause. This sample gives fewer than 10,000 clones in total; roughly 91% of them show up just once. The ten largest account for roughly 9.8% of the sample. Sequencing was done on a sample of PBMCs. The source of these receptors is a human donor in good health.

The chain recombines TRBV7-9 with TRBJ1-5; D gene unclear. From germline, CDR1 is SEHNR and CDR2 FQNEAQ (reference sequence). Trimming took off 2 bases at V and 4 bases at J, with 6 bases between the two ends. The CDR3 length is 13 residues. The CDR3 is CASSLTGNQPQHF. The CDR3, as DNA: TGTGCCAGCAGCTTAACGGGGAATCAGCCCCAGCATTTT.

This clone was seen only a few times. The V and J genes are TRBV2 and TRBJ1-5, with 8 bases that match TRBD1. CDR3 length: 16 amino acids. The ends lost 5 bases at V and 6 bases at J; junction bases unmatched: 12. Germline-derived CDR1 and CDR2 are SNHLY and FYNNEI. The CDR3: CASSTGQGGRGQPQHF. DNA for the CDR3: TGTGCCAGCAGTACAGGACAGGGAGGAAGGGGTCAGCCCCAGCATTTT. Full variable domain (missing parts from reference TRBV2 and TRBJ1-5): EPEVTQTPSHQVTQMGQEVILRCVPISNHLYFYWYRQILGQKVEFLVSFYNNEISEKSEIFDDQFSVERPDGSNFTLKIRSTKLEDSAMYFCASSTGQGGRGQPQHFGDGTRLSIL.

This chain joins TRBV10-3 and TRBJ2-1, with 13 bases that match TRBD2. Germline loops: CDR1 ENHRY, CDR2 SYGVKD. J gave up 8 bases and V 6 bases, and 7 bases lay outside the gene matches. The CDR3 is made up of 15 amino acids. The CDR3 protein is CAIRTSGRPLDEQFF. The CDR3 region has the DNA TGTGCCATCAGGACTAGCGGGAGGCCCTTGGATGAGCAGTTCTTC.

The chain carries TRBV7-9 and TRBJ1-1, with D uncertain. Trimming stripped 5 bases from V and 4 bases from J, with 14 bases between. The CDR3 covers 14 residues. CDR1 and CDR2 (germline): SEHNR, FQNEAQ (reference sequence). The chain's CDR3 is CASSPPGIGTEAFF. The CDR3 DNA follows: TGTGCCAGCAGCCCCCCGGGTATAGGCACTGAAGCTTTCTTT. Full variable domain (rest looked up from reference TRBV7-9 and TRBJ1-1): DTGVSQNPRHKITKRGQNVTFRCDPISEHNRLYWYRQTLGQGPEFLTYFQNEAQLEKSRLLSDRFSAERPKGSFSTLEIQRTEQGDSAMYLCASSPPGIGTEAFFGQGTRLTVV.

The chain uses TRBV18 and TRBJ1-3; D may be TRBD1 (5 bases). Trimming removed 2 bases from V and 2 bases from J, with 16 bases in between. CDR3 length equals 17 residues. Germline lookup yields CDR1 KGHSH and CDR2 LQKENI. The CDR3 DNA reads TGTGCCAGCTCACCAATCCCCCTGGGGGGGACTGGAAACACCATATATTTT. It translates to CASSPIPLGGTGNTIYF. The variable domain in full, with the rest retrieved from reference TRBV18 and TRBJ1-3, is NAGVMQNPRHLVRRRGQEARLRCSPMKGHSHVYWYRQLPEEGLKFMVYLQKENIIDESGMPKERFSAEFPKEGPSILRIQQVVRGDSAAYFCASSPIPLGGTGNTIYFGEGSWLTVV.

This rearrangement joins TRBV6-5 to TRBJ1-3, with TRBD1 matching 10 bases. J lost 2 bases, V lost 6 bases, and 4 bases had no gene match. CDR1 MNHEY and CDR2 SVGAGI come from the germline V gene. This CDR3 comprises 15 residues. Here the CDR3 DNA reads TGTGCCAGCAGCTTCGGGACAGGGGCTGGAAACACCATATATTTT. Protein product: CASSFGTGAGNTIYF.

The chain couples TRBV21-1 to TRBJ2-5; the table gives TRBD1 as D, unverified against the DNA. TRBV21-1 is classified as a pseudogene. The CDR3 length is 16 residues. The CDR3 region is CASSNGQGPLTETQYF. For the CDR3, the DNA is TGTGCCAGCAGCAATGGACAGGGGCCTTTGACAGAGACCCAGTACTTC.

The DNA of the CDR3 is TGTGCCAGCAGCTTAGGGGGGGAGTCAGTTCGAGAGCAGTACTTC. Protein sequence: CASSLGGESVREQYF. This chain connects TRBV7-6 to TRBJ2-7, with D perhaps matching TRBD2 (6 bases). V gave up 1 base and J gave up 7 bases, with 17 bases separating them. CDR3 length: 15 residues. Germline-derived CDR1 and CDR2 are SGHVS and FNYEAQ. Full variable domain (outside the CDR3, taken from reference TRBV7-6 and TRBJ2-7): GAGVSQSPRYKVTKRGQDVALRCDPISGHVSLYWYRQALGQGPEFLTYFNYEAQQDKSGLPNDRFSAERPEGSISTLTIQRTEQRDSAMYRCASSLGGESVREQYFGPGTRLTVT.

This rearrangement joins TRBV4-2 to TRBJ2-7, with D unclear. Deletions cut 0 bases from V and 7 bases from J, with 13 bases between. CDR1 is LGHNA and CDR2 is YNFKEQ in the germline V gene. The CDR3 covers 14 residues. The CDR3 protein is CASSQDPIPTEQYF. CDR3 coding DNA: TGTGCCAGCAGCCAAGATCCCATACCGACAGAGCAGTACTTC.

This sequence joins TRBV5-1 and TRBJ2-5; possible D gene TRBD1, 7 bases. The CDR3 totals 17 residues. Germline CDR1 and CDR2: SGHRS and YFSETQ. Deletions cut 4 bases from V and 4 bases from J, with 23 bases between. This CDR3 reads CASSPSDPDPGGETQYF. CDR3 in DNA: TGCGCCAGCAGCCCTAGCGACCCAGACCCAGGGGGAGAGACCCAGTACTTC.

This chain joins TRBV5-1 and TRBJ2-7; 7 bases are shared with TRBD1. With V trimmed by 4 bases and J by 7 bases, 2 bases remained unmatched. Germline V CDR1 and CDR2: SGHRS, YFSETQ. This CDR3 is built from 11 residues. The DNA of the CDR3 is TGCGCCAGCAGCGCGGACAGGGAGCAGTACTTC. Residues: CASSADREQYF.

V usage is TRBV6-6 and J usage is TRBJ2-3, with 8 nucleotides matching TRBD1. V was pared by 8 bases and J by 2 bases, with 3 bases of the junction left unmatched. The CDR3 consists of 13 residues. The germline V gene has CDR1 MNHNY and CDR2 SVGAGI (reference sequence). CDR3 sequence reads: CASGDRNTDTQYF. The DNA of the CDR3 is TGTGCCAGCGGGGACAGGAACACAGATACGCAGTATTTT.

V usage is TRBV6-5 and J usage is TRBJ2-7; no definite D call. Per the germline V gene, CDR1 is MNHEY and CDR2 is SVGAGI. This CDR3 is 12 amino acids long. V was shortened by 7 bases and J by 1 base, with 8 bases between the two germline ends. The CDR3 protein is CASTNTSYEQYF. CDR3 bases: TGTGCCAGCACCAACACATCCTACGAGCAGTACTTC.

This clone was seen a single time. The gene calls are TRBV5-1 and TRBJ1-5; TRBD1 matches at 10 bases. CDR1 is SGHRS, CDR2 YFSETQ, per germline. After removal of 0 bases from V and 1 base from J, the junction contained 1 base not matched to a gene. The length of the CDR3 is 16 residues. CDR3 region: CASSLEGQGSNQPQHF. The CDR3 bases are TGCGCCAGCAGCTTGGAGGGACAGGGGAGCAATCAGCCCCAGCATTTT.

The chain links TRBV6-1 to TRBJ2-7; 10 bases line up with TRBD1. The CDR3 consists of 14 residues. Unmatched junction bases numbered 7, after V lost 7 bases and J lost 4 bases. Germline V gene data show CDR1 as MNHNS and CDR2 as SASEGT. The CDR3 sequence is CASIRDRGPYEQYF. Written as DNA, the CDR3 is TGTGCCAGCATTCGGGACAGGGGACCATACGAGCAGTACTTC.

This clone was seen a single time. The chain has TRBV11-3 and TRBJ2-1, with TRBD2 identical over 8 bases. V shed 2 bases and J 7 bases; nucleotides not matched to a gene: 4. CDR1 SGHNT and CDR2 YENEEA come from the germline V gene. This CDR3 region has 14 residues. The CDR3 coding sequence is TGTGCCAGCAGCTTAAGCGGGAGTGGTAATGAGCAGTTCTTC. Its protein is CASSLSGSGNEQFF.

V and J are TRBV19 and TRBJ1-2; TRBD1 matches at 10 bases. The ends lost 5 bases at V and 4 bases at J; junction bases unmatched: 7. The CDR3 consists of 15 residues. Looked up from germline, CDR1 is LNHDA and CDR2 is SQIVND (reference sequence). The CDR3 nucleotides are TGTGCCAGTAGTGAGGGGACAGGGGCCACCTATGGCTACACCTTC. Its translation is CASSEGTGATYGYTF. Filled out from reference TRBV19 and TRBJ1-2, the complete variable domain reads DGGITQSPKYLFRKEGQNVTLSCEQNLNHDAMYWYRQDPGQGLRLIYYSQIVNDFQKGDIAEGYSVSREKKESFPLTVTSAQKNPTAFYLCASSEGTGATYGYTFGSGTRLTVV.

The rearrangement uses TRBV6-5 and TRBJ1-3, with a weak D call TRBD1 (5 bases). V was trimmed by 4 bases and J by 0 bases, leaving 10 bases between them. The V gene's germline CDR1 is MNHEY and CDR2 SVGAGI. CDR3 length equals 15 residues. CDR3 sequence: CASSWGSYSGNTIYF. In DNA, the CDR3 is TGTGCCAGCAGTTGGGGCAGTTACTCTGGAAACACCATATATTTT.

The rearrangement joins TRBV18 to TRBJ1-1; D uncertain. V shed 3 bases and J shed 3 bases, with 17 bases lying between them. CDR1 is KGHSH, CDR2 LQKENI, per germline. This CDR3 comprises 16 residues. The CDR3 loop reads CASSPREARWDTEAFF. CDR3 sequence (DNA): TGTGCCAGCTCACCTCGGGAGGCACGATGGGACACTGAAGCTTTCTTT.

V usage is TRBV7-6 and J usage is TRBJ2-7; a weak D match, TRBD2 (5 bases). Looked up from germline, CDR1 is SGHVS and CDR2 is FNYEAQ. V lost 2 bases, J lost 12 bases, and 17 bases lay in between. The CDR3 consists of 13 residues. CDR3 sequence (DNA): TGTGCCAGCAGCTTAAGACTATCAGGTCGGTGGTACTTC. It specifies CASSLRLSGRWYF.

This chain links TRBV5-1 with TRBJ2-2; 7 bases are shared with TRBD2. CDR3 size: 13 residues. Trimming removed 3 bases from V and 5 bases from J; junction bases left unmatched: 1. Germline CDR1 and CDR2: SGHRS and YFSETQ. The CDR3, as DNA: TGCGCCAGCAGCTGGGAGGGGACCGGGGAGCTGTTTTTT. This sequence encodes CASSWEGTGELFF.

This sequence joins TRBV5-1 and TRBJ2-5; 9 nucleotides align to TRBD1. Germline values: CDR1 SGHRS, CDR2 YFSETQ. CDR3 length equals 14 residues. V lost 7 bases, J lost 4 bases, and 8 bases stayed unmatched. CDR3 amino acids: CASRGQGELETQYF. CDR3 in DNA: TGCGCCAGCCGGGGACAGGGCGAGTTAGAGACCCAGTACTTC.